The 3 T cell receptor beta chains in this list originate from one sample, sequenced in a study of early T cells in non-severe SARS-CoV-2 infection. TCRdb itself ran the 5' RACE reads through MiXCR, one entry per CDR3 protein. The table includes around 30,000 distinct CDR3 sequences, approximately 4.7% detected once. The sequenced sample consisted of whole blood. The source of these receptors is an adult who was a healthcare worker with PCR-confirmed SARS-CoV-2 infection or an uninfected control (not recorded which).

This CDR3 is CAIRAETEYEQYF. In DNA form, the CDR3 reads TGTGCCATCAGGGCGGAAACCGAATACGAGCAGTACTTC. The chain carries TRBV10-3 and TRBJ2-7; no definite D call. CDR3 size: 13 residues. CDR1 and CDR2 from the germline V gene are ENHRY and SYGVKD. V was clipped by 6 bases and J by 4 bases, with 13 bases between them.

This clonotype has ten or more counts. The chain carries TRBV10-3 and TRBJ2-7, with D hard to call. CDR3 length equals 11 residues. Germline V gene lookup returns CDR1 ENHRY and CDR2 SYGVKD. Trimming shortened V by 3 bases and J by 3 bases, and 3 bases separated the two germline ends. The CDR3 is CAISDGYEQYF. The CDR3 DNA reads TGTGCCATCAGTGACGGCTACGAGCAGTACTTC.

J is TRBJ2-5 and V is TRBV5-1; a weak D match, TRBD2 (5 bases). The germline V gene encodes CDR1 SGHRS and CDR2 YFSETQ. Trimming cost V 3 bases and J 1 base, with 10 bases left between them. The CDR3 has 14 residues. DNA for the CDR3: TGCGCCAGCAGCTACGACGGGGTCCAAGAGACCCAGTACTTC. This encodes CASSYDGVQETQYF.